This is a list of T cell receptor beta chains from one sample in a study of blood T cell repertoires in COVID-19. Assay: immunoSEQ multiplex PCR; the TCRdb copy retains only in-frame clones and omits some. This table has some 170,000 clones, 93% appearing once. The sample comprised peripheral blood. The receptor set was obtained from a woman aged 60-75 years with COVID-19, enrolled during active disease. Both conserved end residues are part of each CDR3. D genes are given only for firm matches. A row's size may be missing; if present it is once, few, many or a size class.

d_call clone_size j_call v_call cdr3_nt cdr3_aa
TRBD1 . TRBJ1-2 TRBV6-5 TGTGCCAGCAGGAGACAACAGGGGAACTATGGCTACACCTTC CASRRQQGNYGYTF
. . TRBJ2-7 TRBV13 TGTGCCAGCAGCAACCGGGGTCGTAGCACTTACGAGCAGTACTTC CASSNRGRSTYEQYF
. . TRBJ1-2 TRBV18 TGTGCCAGCTCGGCGCAGGGTGAGCAGGGAGGAGGAGGCTACACCTTC CASSAQGEQGGGGYTF
TRBD1 . TRBJ2-7 TRBV5-1 TGCGCCAGCAGCTTGGACAGATCCGGGACAGCCACCTACGAGCAGTACTTC CASSLDRSGTATYEQYF
TRBD1 . TRBJ1-4 TRBV29-1 TGCAGCGTGGCCCCCGGGACAGGGGGCGGAAAACTGTTTTTT CSVAPGTGGGKLFF
TRBD2 . TRBJ2-4 TRBV27 TGTGCCAGCAGATCAGGGACTAGCGGGGGGTTAACCATTCAGTACTTC CASRSGTSGGLTIQYF
. many TRBJ2-1 TRBV6-5 TGTGCCAGCAGCCCGAGGGAAAACAATGAGCAGTTCTTC CASSPRENNEQFF
TRBD2 . TRBJ2-1 TRBV6-5 TGTGCCAGCAGTTTTTTAGCGGGGGGGCACAATGAGCAGTTCTTC CASSFLAGGHNEQFF
. . TRBJ1-5 TRBV19 TGTGCCAGTAGTATCCAGGGTCATAGCAATCAGCCCCAGCATTTT CASSIQGHSNQPQHF
. . TRBJ1-2 TRBV5-1 TGCGCCAGCAGCTTGGCCACCAACCAGGGCGGCTACACCTTC CASSLATNQGGYTF
. once TRBJ1-1 TRBV9 TGTGCCAGCAGCGTAGGTCAGGCGAACACTGAAGCTTTCTTT CASSVGQANTEAFF
. . TRBJ1-3 TRBV12-3/TRBV12-4 TGTGCCACCGGACAGAACTCTGGAAACACCATATATTTT CATGQNSGNTIYF
TRBD1 . TRBJ1-3 TRBV19 TGTGCCAGTAGTACGGGGACAGGACAAGGAAACACCATATATTTT CASSTGTGQGNTIYF
. once TRBJ1-6 TRBV7-3 TGTGCCAGCAGCTTACTCAGAGGTTCGAATTCACCCCTCCACTTT CASSLLRGSNSPLHF
. few TRBJ1-4 TRBV7-9 TGTGCCAGCAGCTCACCCCGGGTGGGTGCAACTAATGAAAAACTGTTTTTT CASSSPRVGATNEKLFF
. . TRBJ1-2 TRBV7-8 TGTGCCAGCAGCTTAGCGCTTGCGGGAGGCTACACCTTC CASSLALAGGYTF
. . TRBJ2-7 TRBV2 TGTGCCAGCAGTGACCAGGGTCCCTTGCGGTACTTC CASSDQGPLRYF
. . TRBJ1-6 TRBV2 TGTGCCAGCACATGGAGGGACGGCGATTCACCCCTCCACTTT CASTWRDGDSPLHF
. . TRBJ1-1 TRBV6-5 TGTGCCAGCAGCCGAGGCCCGGTTCTGAACACTGAAGCTTTCTTT CASSRGPVLNTEAFF
TRBD1 . TRBJ1-6 TRBV6-7 TGTGCCAGCAGTTACGCATGGAACCGCCCAAGGACAGGCAAGGAGCACTTT CASSYAWNRPRTGKEHF
. . TRBJ1-3 TRBV11-2 TGTGCCAGCAGCTTTTCAGCAGGGTCCTCTGGAAACACCATATATTTT CASSFSAGSSGNTIYF
TRBD1 few TRBJ1-3 TRBV3-1/TRBV3-2 TGTGCCAGCAGCCACGGACAGGGGTCTGGAAACACCATATATTTT CASSHGQGSGNTIYF
TRBD1 . TRBJ1-6 TRBV9 TGTGCCAGCAGCGTCCGGGACAGGGGAAGCTCACCCCTCCACTTT CASSVRDRGSSPLHF
TRBD1 . TRBJ1-1 TRBV19 TGTGCCAGTAGTACAGGGGACAGGGGGGACTTCACTGAAGCTTTCTTT CASSTGDRGDFTEAFF
. . TRBJ1-2 TRBV29-1 TGCAGCGTTGGTCCAGAAAGAAGCTACACCTTC CSVGPERSYTF
. . TRBJ2-7 TRBV3-1/TRBV3-2 TGTGCCAGCAGCCAAGGTCAGGGAATCTACGAGCAGTACTTC CASSQGQGIYEQYF
TRBD2 once TRBJ2-7 TRBV6-6 TGTGCCAGCAGTCATCCCGGGACTAGCAGCGAGCAGTACTTC CASSHPGTSSEQYF
TRBD2 . TRBJ2-1 TRBV11-3 TGTGCCAGCAGCCCTGAGCGGGGGGGAAGCTCCTACAATGAGCAGTTCTTC CASSPERGGSSYNEQFF
. . TRBJ1-2 TRBV14 TGTGCCAGCAGCCTACTATCTAACTATGGCTACACCTTC CASSLLSNYGYTF
. . TRBJ1-1 TRBV5-5 TGTGCCAGCAGCTGGGCCTCACGAGTCCACATGAACACTGAAGCTTTCTTT CASSWASRVHMNTEAFF
TRBD1 . TRBJ1-5 TRBV29-1 TGCAGCGTTGGGGACAGTCCTAATCAGCCCCAGCATTTT CSVGDSPNQPQHF
. . TRBJ1-2 TRBV9 TGTGCCAGCAGAGGGGACATGGGCAATGGCTACACCTTC CASRGDMGNGYTF
. . TRBJ1-3 TRBV7-9 TGTGCCAGCAGCAGACAGCACAACACCATATATTTT CASSRQHNTIYF
TRBD1 . TRBJ1-1 TRBV7-9 TGTGCCAGCAGCCCCGGACAGGGCACTGAAGCTTTCTTT CASSPGQGTEAFF
. . TRBJ2-1 TRBV27 TGTGCCAGCAGTTTACCCCCCCCATCGCGCGGGGCGGACAATGAGCAGTTCTTC CASSLPPPSRGADNEQFF
TRBD1 . TRBJ1-2 TRBV19 TGTGCCAGTACCGCGGACAGGGGCCTTCTTGGAGAAGGCTACACCTTC CASTADRGLLGEGYTF
. . TRBJ2-6 TRBV13 TGTGCCAGCAGCTCATACTCCGGGGCCAACGTCCTGACTTTC CASSSYSGANVLTF
TRBD1 . TRBJ1-1 TRBV29-1 TGCAGCGTAGGGACAGGGGGTGACACTGAAGCTTTCTTT CSVGTGGDTEAFF
. once TRBJ1-3 TRBV7-2 TGTGCCAGCAGCCAGACTATCTCGGGAAACACCATATATTTT CASSQTISGNTIYF
. . TRBJ1-4 TRBV5-8 TGTGCCAGCAGGCTGTGGGGGGTGGATGAAAAACTGTTTTTT CASRLWGVDEKLFF
. . TRBJ1-1 TRBV5-1 TGCGCCAGCAGCTTGGCGCGTGGGGCTAACACTGAAGCTTTCTTT CASSLARGANTEAFF
TRBD1 once TRBJ2-1 TRBV5-1 TGCGCCAGCAGCTTGCTGGGACAGGGCAATGAGCAGTTCTTC CASSLLGQGNEQFF
. once TRBJ1-1 TRBV2 TGTGCCAGCAGTTTTTATCGGGGGGACACTGAAGCTTTCTTT CASSFYRGDTEAFF
TRBD2 . TRBJ2-7 TRBV7-2 TGTGCCAGCCTAGGCGGGGGTTACGAGCAGTACTTC CASLGGGYEQYF
TRBD1 . TRBJ1-1 TRBV15 TGTGCCACCAGCGGCGGACAGGGATATTTTGAAGCTTTCTTT CATSGGQGYFEAFF
. . TRBJ1-1 TRBV19 TGTGCCAGTAGTACCGCCAGGAACACTGAAGCTTTCTTT CASSTARNTEAFF
TRBD1 . TRBJ1-2 TRBV12-5 TGTGCTAGTGGTCTGGGACAGGTCCTTAGCGGCTACACCTTC CASGLGQVLSGYTF
. . TRBJ1-6 TRBV4-1 TGCGCCAGCAGCCTTCGTGAGAGGGCCAGTAATTCACCCCTCCACTTT CASSLRERASNSPLHF
. . TRBJ2-2 TRBV12-5 TGTGCTAGTGGCTTGTGGCCCCGGGGGGCTAGAGAGAACACCGGGGAGCTGTTTTTT CASGLWPRGARENTGELFF
. . TRBJ1-3 TRBV6-1 TGTGCCAGCAGTGATTTAGGGGTGGCTGGAAACACCATATATTTT CASSDLGVAGNTIYF
TRBD1 . TRBJ2-1 TRBV6-2/TRBV6-3 TGTGCCAGCCGCCGGACAGGCTGGGCCTACAATGAGCAGTTCTTC CASRRTGWAYNEQFF
TRBD1 . TRBJ1-2 TRBV10-3 TGTGCCATCAGTGGGACAGGGGGATACTACGGGTCCGATGGCTACACCTTC CAISGTGGYYGSDGYTF
. . TRBJ1-1 TRBV6-2/TRBV6-3 TGTGCCAGCAGTTACTTGAAGGGGGAAGCTTTCTTT CASSYLKGEAFF